Below, 32 T cell receptor beta chains from the same sample are listed, as sequenced in a study of Ad26.COV2.S vaccination and SARS-CoV-2 variants. As to treatment: approximately 18 received Ad26.COV2.S at low or high dose, single or two shots; five or six received placebo; per-sample allocation not given. Day 63 after the first vaccine or placebo injection was the time point for sampling. Repertoires were generated with immunoSEQ multiplex PCR, while TCRdb's copy carries only in-frame clones and drops some. Altogether around 310,000 clones are present, approximately 87% being singletons, with the ten largest covering 5.5%. This material consisted of peripheral blood, taken in a trial of Ad26.COV2.S vaccine versus placebo. The receptor set was obtained from a person between 18 and 60 years old who received the Ad26.COV2.S COVID-19 vaccine or a placebo.

The chain is built from TRBV6-2 or TRBV6-3 and TRBJ1-2; no definite D call. This CDR3 spans 14 amino acids. The germline V gene has CDR1 MNHEY and CDR2 SVGEGT. The V and J ends lost 0 bases and 4 bases respectively, with 9 bases between them. The CDR3 nucleotides read TGTGCCAGCAGTTACTCGAGCGCTTTCTATGGCTACACCTTC. Its protein product is CASSYSSAFYGYTF.

This clone was observed many times. The gene calls are TRBV9 and TRBJ2-1; TRBD2 is a possible D gene (6 bases). The CDR3 is 16 residues long. Germline CDR1 reads SGDLS; CDR2 reads YYNGEE. The ends were cut back, 4 bases at V and 4 bases at J, with 18 bases in the middle. CDR3 coding DNA: TGTGCCAGCAGCTTTTTAAGCGGGCCCCTTTACAATGAGCAGTTCTTC. Translated, it gives CASSFLSGPLYNEQFF. The full variable domain, completed using reference TRBV9 and TRBJ2-1, is DSGVTQTPKHLITATGQRVTLRCSPRSGDLSVYWYQQSLDQGLQFLIQYYNGEERAKGNILERFSAQQFPDLHSELNLSSLELGDSALYFCASSFLSGPLYNEQFFGPGTRLTVL.

The chain employs TRBV29-1 and TRBJ1-1; D is possibly TRBD1 (5 bases). Germline V CDR1 and CDR2: SQVTM, ANQGSEA. The CDR3 contains 14 residues. The V end lost 3 bases, the J end lost 2 bases, and 13 bases lay between the germline ends. CDR3 nucleotides: TGCAGCGTTGACTCCCAGGGCCCCAACACTGAAGCTTTCTTT. It is translated as CSVDSQGPNTEAFF.

With regard to this clone: Within the sample, other DNA sequences also encode this same CDR3. The chain couples TRBV5-1 to TRBJ2-5; 7 bases are shared with TRBD2. Germline V gene sequence: CDR1 SGHRS, CDR2 YFSETQ. The ends lost 0 bases at V and 1 base at J; junction bases unmatched: 3. The CDR3 loop spans 15 amino acids. CDR3 nucleotide sequence: TGCGCCAGCAGCTTGGGGGGAGGGAGCCAAGAGACCCAGTACTTC. As protein: CASSLGGGSQETQYF.

The chain uses TRBV18 and TRBJ1-1, with 9 bases that match TRBD1. This CDR3 is built from 13 residues. Germline V gene sequence: CDR1 KGHSH, CDR2 LQKENI. V gave up 5 bases and J gave up 5 bases; unmatched junction bases: 3. This chain's CDR3 is CASSSGQGTEAFF. CDR3 DNA: TGTGCCAGCTCATCGGGACAGGGAACTGAAGCTTTCTTT.

V usage is TRBV7-9 and J usage is TRBJ2-5, with TRBD1 matching over 9 bases. The V and J ends lost 5 bases and 4 bases, in that order; junction bases with no gene match: 14. In germline, CDR1 is SEHNR, CDR2 FQNEAQ (reference sequence). The CDR3 sequence is 17 residues long. The CDR3 loop is CASSPRTDRGESETQYF. CDR3 DNA: TGTGCCAGCAGCCCAAGGACGGACAGGGGTGAATCAGAGACCCAGTACTTC.

J is TRBJ2-7 and V is TRBV7-8; TRBD1 matches at 8 bases. After removal of 4 bases from V and 3 bases from J, the junction contained 8 bases not matched to a gene. The CDR3 runs to 15 residues. Germline V lookup: CDR1 SGHVS, CDR2 FQNEAQ. The CDR3 spells CASSSSGTGFYEQYF. The CDR3 DNA reads TGTGCCAGCAGCTCGTCGGGGACAGGCTTCTACGAGCAGTACTTC.

V is TRBV19 and J is TRBJ2-2; the D is unclear. V was pared by 2 bases and J by 7 bases, with 8 bases between. The CDR3 extends over 13 amino acids. The germline V gene encodes CDR1 LNHDA and CDR2 SQIVND (reference sequence). CDR3 nucleotide sequence: TGTGCCAGTAGTATATACTCGGGCGGGGAGCTGTTTTTT. Amino acids: CASSIYSGGELFF.

In this sample, this clone turned up a few times. This sequence joins TRBV4-1 and TRBJ2-1; 13 bases map to TRBD2. CDR1 is MGHRA and CDR2 is YSYEKL in the germline V gene. The CDR3 totals 15 residues. The ends lost 4 bases at V and 7 bases at J; junction bases unmatched: 4. For the CDR3, the DNA is TGCGCCAGCAGCCGGTCGGGACTAGCGGGGAATGAGCAGTTCTTC. Its translation: CASSRSGLAGNEQFF.

This rearrangement joins TRBV4-1 to TRBJ1-1; D is unresolved. V lost 4 bases and J 1 base, leaving 7 bases between the germline ends. This CDR3 has 13 residues. Germline CDR1 MGHRA, CDR2 YSYEKL. The CDR3 region has the DNA TGCGCCAGCAGCCCCCTCCCGAACACTGAAGCTTTCTTT. Protein sequence: CASSPLPNTEAFF.

V gene TRBV25-1 combines with J gene TRBJ2-2; D assignment may be TRBD1 or TRBD2 (7 bases each). Between the trimmed V and J ends, which lost 7 bases and 2 bases, there was a span of 17 bases. This CDR3 spans 16 amino acids. Germline assignment: CDR1 MGHDK and CDR2 SYGVNS. In nucleotides, the CDR3 is TGTGCCAGCACCCAGGGGGGCGGGAGCAACACCGGGGAGCTGTTTTTT. This encodes CASTQGGGSNTGELFF.

V is TRBV5-5 and J is TRBJ1-3; D gene uncertain. The germline CDR1 and CDR2 sequences are SGHKS and YYEKEE (reference sequence). Between the trimmed V and J ends, which lost 4 bases and 0 bases, there was a span of 8 bases. The CDR3 length is 14 residues. The CDR3 sequence is CASSLGPSGNTIYF. CDR3 sequence (DNA): TGTGCCAGCAGCCTTGGGCCCTCTGGAAACACCATATATTTT.

This chain links TRBV5-1 with TRBJ1-3, with TRBD1 identical over 7 bases. This CDR3 contains 17 residues. Germline V gene data show CDR1 as SGHRS and CDR2 as YFSETQ. V shed 0 bases and J 0 bases; nucleotides not matched to a gene: 6. The CDR3 sequence is CASSLEGQGVSGNTIYF. CDR3 sequence (DNA): TGCGCCAGCAGCTTGGAGGGGCAGGGGGTCTCTGGAAACACCATATATTTT. The complete variable domain, with remaining parts taken from reference TRBV5-1 and TRBJ1-3, reads KAGVTQTPRYLIKTRGQQVTLSCSPISGHRSVSWYQQTPGQGLQFLFEYFSETQRNKGNFPGRFSGRQFSNSRSEMNVSTLELGDSALYLCASSLEGQGVSGNTIYFGEGSWLTVV.

The rearrangement uses TRBV5-8 and TRBJ1-2; the D is unclear. Germline lookup yields CDR1 SGHTS and CDR2 YDEGEE. V gave up 4 bases and J gave up 3 bases, with 10 bases separating them. CDR3 length: 13 amino acids. CDR3 sequence reads: CASSGRVDYGYTF. The CDR3 nucleotides read TGTGCCAGCAGCGGTAGGGTTGACTATGGCTACACCTTC.

CDR3 amino acids: CASSPRTLNTGELFF. CDR3 bases: TGCGCCAGCAGCCCCAGGACACTGAACACCGGGGAGCTGTTTTTT. This chain uses TRBV4-1 with TRBJ2-2, with a possible D match to TRBD1 (5 bases). This CDR3 has 15 residues. Between the trimmed V and J ends, which lost 4 bases and 1 base, there was a span of 10 bases. Looked up from germline, CDR1 is MGHRA and CDR2 is YSYEKL.

The rearrangement joins TRBV13 to TRBJ1-2; D call uncertain. CDR3 length: 13 residues. CDR1 and CDR2 from the germline V gene are PRHDT and FYEKMQ (reference sequence). V lost 0 bases to trimming and J lost 8 bases, with 10 bases between them. CDR3 amino acids: CASSLGRAGGYTF. The CDR3 DNA sequence: TGTGCCAGCAGCTTAGGCCGGGCGGGGGGCTACACCTTC.

V and J are TRBV12-3 or TRBV12-4 and TRBJ2-1; no definite D call. Deletions cut 5 bases from V and 4 bases from J, with 9 bases between. This CDR3 is 13 amino acids long. CDR3 protein: CASSALGYNEQFF. DNA of the CDR3: TGTGCCAGCAGTGCCCTAGGATACAATGAGCAGTTCTTC.

The genes are TRBV12-5 and TRBJ2-3; 9 positions match TRBD2. CDR1 is LGHNT, CDR2 FRNRAP, per germline. CDR3 length: 18 residues. V lost 2 bases and J lost 2; bases outside the gene matches: 11. The chain's CDR3 is CASGLIWFTSGSTDTQYF. The CDR3 coding sequence is TGTGCTAGTGGTTTGATCTGGTTTACTAGCGGGTCCACAGATACGCAGTATTTT.

This sequence joins TRBV7-7 and TRBJ1-1, with TRBD1 as a possible D gene (6 bases). This CDR3 has 14 residues. V gave up 1 base and J gave up 6 bases, with 12 bases separating them. Per the germline V gene, CDR1 is SSHAT and CDR2 is FNYEAQ (reference sequence). The CDR3 DNA follows: TGTGCCAGCAGCTTAGGGACAGATGGGGCTGAAGCTTTCTTT. Encoded protein: CASSLGTDGAEAFF. Filled out from reference TRBV7-7 and TRBJ1-1, the complete variable domain reads GAGVSQSPRYKVTKRGQDVTLRCDPISSHATLYWYQQALGQGPEFLTYFNYEAQPDKSGLPSDRFSAERPEGSISTLTIQRTEQRDSAMYRCASSLGTDGAEAFFGQGTRLTVV.

J is TRBJ1-2 and V is TRBV7-8; the D is unclear. CDR1 and CDR2 from the germline V gene are SGHVS and FQNEAQ. This CDR3 contains 14 residues. Trimming shortened V by 1 base and J by 5 bases, and 11 bases separated the two germline ends. The CDR3 loop reads CASSLEWTGYGYTF. CDR3 coding DNA: TGTGCCAGCAGCTTAGAATGGACGGGGTATGGCTACACCTTC.

The rearrangement links TRBV18 to TRBJ1-4; unclear D gene. Germline V gives CDR1 KGHSH, CDR2 LQKENI. The CDR3 covers 13 residues. Trimming left V 6 bases short and J 6 bases short, with 11 bases between. In DNA, the CDR3 is TGTGCCAGCTCGCCGCTACGGGATGAAAAACTGTTTTTT. It translates to CASSPLRDEKLFF.

The V call is TRBV29-1, the J call TRBJ1-1; D gene unclear. V lost 5 bases and J lost 1, with 8 bases in between. CDR3 size: 12 residues. Per the germline V gene, CDR1 is SQVTM and CDR2 is ANQGSEA. CDR3 DNA sequence: TGCAGCGTTATTTCATCGAACACTGAAGCTTTCTTT. This gives the protein CSVISSNTEAFF.

The chain carries TRBV19 and TRBJ1-1; D gene uncertain. With 3 bases removed from V and 4 bases from J, the gap between germline ends came to 15 bases. From germline, CDR1 is LNHDA and CDR2 SQIVND (reference sequence). CDR3 size: 15 residues. This chain's CDR3 is CASSIDFEVATEAFF. In nucleotides, the CDR3 is TGTGCCAGTAGTATCGATTTTGAGGTGGCCACTGAAGCTTTCTTT.

The chain combines TRBV7-9 with TRBJ1-2, with D possibly TRBD1 on 5 matching bases. This CDR3 is 15 amino acids long. Trimming cost V 5 bases and J 4 bases, with 17 bases left between them. Germline V gives CDR1 SEHNR, CDR2 FQNEAQ (reference sequence). The CDR3 protein is CASSLPGVYSYGYTF. The DNA of the CDR3 is TGTGCCAGCAGCCTTCCGGGGGTGTACTCCTATGGCTACACCTTC. The whole variable domain, remainder taken from reference TRBV7-9 and TRBJ1-2, is DTGVSQNPRHKITKRGQNVTFRCDPISEHNRLYWYRQTLGQGPEFLTYFQNEAQLEKSRLLSDRFSAERPKGSFSTLEIQRTEQGDSAMYLCASSLPGVYSYGYTFGSGTRLTVV.

This clone was recorded only once. The chain employs TRBV10-2 and TRBJ1-3; D unresolved. This CDR3 region has 14 residues. Deletions cut 4 bases from V and 2 bases from J, with 9 bases between. Germline CDR1 WSHSY, CDR2 SAAADI. The CDR3 bases are TGCGCCAGCAGTGCAAGCGCTCCTGGAAACACCATATATTTT. It codes for CASSASAPGNTIYF.

The genes are TRBV24-1 and TRBJ2-7; 9 bases are a match to TRBD1. Looked up from germline, CDR1 is KGHDR and CDR2 is SFDVKD. The V gene end was trimmed by 4 bases and the J gene end by 5 bases; junction bases not matched to a gene: 2. The CDR3 extends over 13 amino acids. The CDR3 loop reads CATSDRTGDEQYF. CDR3 sequence (DNA): TGTGCCACCAGTGACCGGACAGGGGACGAGCAGTACTTC.

In the case of this clone: Other nucleotide sequences from this sample produce the same CDR3. The chain uses TRBV3-1 (or the pseudogene TRBV3-2) and TRBJ2-7, with 11 bases aligning to TRBD2. In germline, CDR1 is LGHDT, CDR2 YNNKEL (reference sequence). V was pared by 4 bases and J by 3 bases, with 5 bases of the junction left unmatched. The CDR3 has 15 residues. The DNA of the CDR3 is TGTGCCAGCAGCCGATTAGCGGGGGGGATCTACGAGCAGTACTTC. Translated, it gives CASSRLAGGIYEQYF.

The V and J genes are TRBV19 and TRBJ1-2; no definite D call. CDR3 size: 15 residues. V lost 6 bases and J 0 bases, leaving 14 bases between the germline ends. The germline V gene has CDR1 LNHDA and CDR2 SQIVND (reference sequence). CDR3 nucleotides: TGTGCCAGTAGATCTGACGGGATTTCTAACTATGGCTACACCTTC. Protein sequence: CASRSDGISNYGYTF.

V is TRBV4-3 and J is TRBJ2-6; perhaps TRBD2 as D (6 bases). Germline loops: CDR1 LGHNA, CDR2 YSLEER. The CDR3 contains 18 residues. V lost 0 bases and J 0 bases, leaving 12 bases between the germline ends. Here the CDR3 DNA reads TGCGCCAGCAGCCAAGACCCCGGGACTCCCTCTGGGGCCAACGTCCTGACTTTC. Amino acids: CASSQDPGTPSGANVLTF.

The chain links TRBV7-8 to TRBJ2-1; possibly TRBD2 for D (6 bases). This CDR3 has 14 amino acids. Trimming shortened V by 7 bases and J by 4 bases, and 14 bases separated the two germline ends. Germline V lookup: CDR1 SGHVS, CDR2 FQNEAQ. The CDR3 loop is CASTLLSGYNEQFF. For the CDR3, the DNA is TGTGCCAGCACCCTACTTAGCGGATACAATGAGCAGTTCTTC.

This chain connects TRBV7-3 to TRBJ2-7; 10 bases are a match to TRBD2. CDR1 is SGHTA and CDR2 is FQGTGA in the germline V gene. V lost 6 bases, J lost 1 base, and 15 bases stayed unmatched. This CDR3 region has 18 residues. CDR3 DNA sequence: TGTGCCAGCAGATCCCGGACTAGCGGAATAAAGGGGTCCTACGAGCAGTACGTC. As protein: CASRSRTSGIKGSYEQYV.

The V gene is TRBV4-1, the J gene TRBJ1-5, with D perhaps TRBD1 (5 bases). Germline CDR1 reads MGHRA; CDR2 reads YSYEKL. Trimming cost V 4 bases and J 0 bases, with 19 bases left between them. The CDR3 length is 18 residues. CDR3 residues: CASSPNPLGGDSNQPQHF. In nucleotides, the CDR3 is TGCGCCAGCAGCCCAAACCCCTTGGGAGGGGATAGCAATCAGCCCCAGCATTTT.